This T cell receptor (beta chain) was sequenced in a study of blood T cell repertoires in COVID-19. Trimming shortened V by 7 bases and J by 8 bases, and 14 bases separated the two germline ends. The CDR3 has 12 residues. Looked up from germline, CDR1 is SEHNR and CDR2 is FQNEAQ (reference sequence). Assay: immunoSEQ multiplex PCR; the TCRdb copy retains only in-frame clones and omits some. The sample records 100,000 to 110,000 clones, about 89% being singletons. The sequence came from a man between 50 and 59 years old with active COVID-19. The source material was peripheral blood. The V call is TRBV7-9, the J call TRBJ1-2; no clear D. The CDR3 loop is CASKEAGWGYTF. The CDR3 DNA reads TGTGCCAGCAAGGAGGCGGGCTGGGGCTACACCTTC.